The sample holds a few counts of the clone carrying this T cell receptor beta chain. Its matching antigen is unknown. Cultured CD4+ T cell DNA underwent sequencing with the Oncomine TCR Beta short-read assay. TCRdb itself ran the PCR reads through MiXCR, one entry per CDR3 protein. Of roughly 11,000 distinct CDR3 sequences in the sample, less than 35% were seen once. These data belong to a study of vaccination and CD4 T cells after COVID-19. Study observations and caveats: In convalescent patients, a median 86.3% of post-vaccine SARS-CoV-2-reactive clones appeared only after vaccination.

Treatment noted: roughly ten-day PBMC culture with coronavirus spike peptide pools or control peptides (ViraFEST assay). The sequenced sample was cultured CD4+ T cells from blood. The TCR comes from a human donor with COVID-19.

For the CDR3, the DNA is TGTGCCAGCAGCCGTTCCCAGGGTATTGAAGAAAAACTGTTTTTT. Amino acids: CASSRSQGIEEKLFF. This rearrangement joins TRBV7-9 to TRBJ1-4, with a tentative D call TRBD1 (5 bases). Germline loops: CDR1 SEHNR, CDR2 FQNEAQ (reference sequence). With 5 bases removed from V and 8 bases from J, the gap between germline ends came to 18 bases. This CDR3 has 15 residues.